The source of this TCR beta chain is a study of cytomegalovirus exposure and HLA in healthy donors. Study as a whole: Caucasian-associated ancestry cluster membership applied to 75% to 85% of a few hundred genotyped donors.

The trim removed 0 bases at V and 1 base at J, leaving 6 bases unmatched. Germline V gene lookup returns CDR1 SGHRS and CDR2 YFSETQ. CDR3 length: 17 amino acids. Comment on this clone: Its target is unknown.

13 Jbeta primers and 60 Vbeta primers were used for the PCR. In the authors' methods: A follow-up analysis tallied some 80 million unique TCR beta chains, 9 million to 11 million shared. TCRdb's table, derived via immunoSEQ multiplex PCR, lists solely in-frame clones and lacks some. For V, J and clone size, that table is used; D and trimming come from the DNA. Here the sample table reports more than 45,000 clones. Study-level points and caveats: Evidence from a later analysis indicated that most CMV-associated TCR beta chains looked HLA-restricted. Sequencing had likely introduced a cluster of highly shared sequence variants as an artifact.

The TCR comes from a male donor in good health and CMV-seronegative. V is TRBV5-1 and J is TRBJ2-5, with 10 bases fitting TRBD2. The material sequenced was PBMCs. CDR3 amino acids: CASSLGSSGGSQETQYF. The CDR3 coding sequence is TGCGCCAGCAGCTTGGGGTCTAGCGGGGGCTCCCAAGAGACCCAGTACTTC.